What follows are 27 T cell receptor beta chains derived from one specimen sequenced in a study of siplizumab effects on memory and regulatory T cells. This table comes from immunoSEQ multiplex PCR, and its TCRdb copy is limited to in-frame clones, with some not included. The sample consists of 99,000 or so clones, about 94% of them appearing once. Sequenced sample: non-Treg CD4+ T cells sorted from blood. Every receptor here comes from a human donor in good health.

The rearrangement joins TRBV13 to TRBJ2-7; 10 nucleotides match TRBD2. This CDR3 is built from 15 residues. V lost 1 base and J lost 0; bases outside the gene matches: 0. Germline CDR1 is PRHDT and CDR2 is FYEKMQ (reference sequence). For the CDR3, the DNA is TGTGCCAGCAGCTTAGCTAGCGGGAGCTCCTACGAGCAGTACTTC. Translating gives CASSLASGSSYEQYF.

CDR3 in amino acids: CASSSGPGVSKLAPLHF. The CDR3 DNA reads TGTGCCAGCAGCTCCGGCCCAGGGGTTTCCAAGTTAGCACCCCTCCACTTT. The gene calls are TRBV11-2 and TRBJ1-6; possibly TRBD1 for D (6 bases). V dropped 4 bases and J dropped 11 bases, with 24 bases sitting between them. CDR1 and CDR2 (germline): SGHAT, FQNNGV. CDR3 size: 17 residues.

This rearrangement joins TRBV14 to TRBJ2-2; D may be TRBD2 (7 bases). The CDR3 is 16 amino acids. V was cut by 3 bases and J by 1 base, with 12 bases left in between. Germline loops: CDR1 SGHDN, CDR2 FVKESK. Written as DNA, the CDR3 is TGTGCCAGCAGCCAGCGGGGGCTCCAGAACACCGGGGAGCTGTTTTTT. Protein sequence: CASSQRGLQNTGELFF.

The chain uses TRBV28 and TRBJ1-5; D is unresolved. The CDR3 spans 11 residues. Germline-derived CDR1 and CDR2 are MDHEN and SYDVKM. V was pared by 3 bases and J by 7 bases, with 4 bases between. The CDR3 DNA reads as TGTGCCAGCAGTTTTGACCAGCCCCAGCATTTT. Its protein is CASSFDQPQHF.

The V gene is TRBV27, the J gene TRBJ2-2; 8 bases are shared with TRBD2. The CDR3 has 16 residues. CDR1 is MNHEY, CDR2 SMNVEV, per germline (reference sequence). The junction had 13 bases not matched to a gene; V was cut back by 9 bases and J by 4 bases. The CDR3 region has the DNA TGTGCCAGAGTCTTTTTGACTAGCGAAACCACCGGGGAGCTGTTTTTT. Its translation is CARVFLTSETTGELFF.

This chain connects TRBV19 to TRBJ1-2, with D unclear. Looked up from germline, CDR1 is LNHDA and CDR2 is SQIVND (reference sequence). Trimming took 6 bases from V and 4 from J, leaving 6 bases between them. There are 11 residues in the CDR3. CDR3 DNA sequence: TGTGCCAGTAGCGCCGTCTATGGCTACACCTTC. Its translation: CASSAVYGYTF.

CDR3 protein: CASSARSSGNTIYF. The CDR3 coding sequence is TGTGCCAGCAGTGCAAGGAGCTCTGGAAACACCATATATTTT. V usage is TRBV5-4 and J usage is TRBJ1-3; no definite D call. The V and J ends lost 5 bases and 0 bases respectively, with 9 bases between them. CDR1 and CDR2 (germline): SGHNT, YYREEE (reference sequence). The CDR3 totals 14 residues. Combining the CDR3 with reference TRBV5-4 and TRBJ1-3 gives the whole variable domain ETGVTQSPTHLIKTRGQQVTLRCSSQSGHNTVSWYQQALGQGPQFIFQYYREEENGRGNFPPRFSGLQFPNYSSELNVNALELDDSALYLCASSARSSGNTIYFGEGSWLTVV.

This chain links TRBV5-1 with TRBJ2-7; D is uncertain. The CDR3 is 15 residues long. V shed 4 bases and J shed 7 bases, with 21 bases lying between them. Germline V CDR1 and CDR2: SGHRS, YFSETQ. CDR3 loop: CASSPRLAGVREQYF. For the CDR3, the DNA is TGCGCCAGCAGCCCTCGCTTGGCAGGCGTCCGGGAGCAGTACTTC. Variable domain in full (rest from reference TRBV5-1 and TRBJ2-7): KAGVTQTPRYLIKTRGQQVTLSCSPISGHRSVSWYQQTPGQGLQFLFEYFSETQRNKGNFPGRFSGRQFSNSRSEMNVSTLELGDSALYLCASSPRLAGVREQYFGPGTRLTVT.

The chain is built from TRBV7-3 and TRBJ1-1; no reliable D call. From germline, CDR1 is SGHTA and CDR2 FQGTGA. The V end was cut by 0 bases, the J end by 6 bases, with 20 bases between. The CDR3 covers 17 residues. The CDR3 region has the DNA TGTGCCAGCAGCTTAACGGGGTGGACCTTGGCCCGATCTGAAGCTTTCTTT. It specifies CASSLTGWTLARSEAFF.

The chain combines TRBV5-6 with TRBJ2-3, with D unclear. The V gene lost 4 bases and the J gene lost 6 bases, with 21 bases spanning the gap. This CDR3 is 16 amino acids long. Germline CDR1 and CDR2: SGHDT and YYEEEE. CDR3 protein: CASSDYKLVFMDTQYF. The CDR3 DNA follows: TGTGCCAGCAGCGATTACAAGTTAGTCTTTATGGATACGCAGTATTTT.

The CDR3 DNA sequence: TGCGCCACTCTCCTAGCGGGAATCTACAATGAGCAGTTCTTC. The encoded protein is CATLLAGIYNEQFF. The chain uses TRBV10-2 and TRBJ2-1, with 9 bases matching TRBD2. Germline trimming cut 10 bases from V and 3 bases from J; bases unmatched to any gene: 7. Germline V gene sequence: CDR1 WSHSY, CDR2 SAAADI. The CDR3 is made up of 14 amino acids.

V and J are TRBV27 and TRBJ1-4; TRBD1 aligns across 11 bases. Germline trimming cut 8 bases from V and 8 bases from J; bases unmatched to any gene: 22. The CDR3 is 19 amino acids. The germline CDR1 and CDR2 sequences are MNHEY and SMNVEV (reference sequence). The CDR3 here is CASLARPRDRGLVTEKLFF. Written as DNA, the CDR3 is TGTGCCAGCCTAGCCCGACCCCGGGACAGGGGGTTAGTTACCGAAAAACTGTTTTTT.

This sequence joins TRBV4-1 and TRBJ2-5, with 12 positions matching TRBD1. Per the germline V gene, CDR1 is MGHRA and CDR2 is YSYEKL. V was clipped by 3 bases and J by 11 bases; unmatched bases: 10. This CDR3 has 15 amino acids. The CDR3 nucleotides are TGCGCCAGCAGCCAGGGACAGGGGGCCTCGCATGAGCAGTACTTC. Residues: CASSQGQGASHEQYF.

The chain employs TRBV5-4 and TRBJ2-7; D is uncertain. CDR3 length equals 14 residues. The V gene lost 4 bases and the J gene lost 7 bases, with 18 bases spanning the gap. Germline V lookup: CDR1 SGHNT, CDR2 YYREEE (reference sequence). For the CDR3, the DNA is TGTGCCAGCAGCCCCGGCCCAGAAAGGCGGGAGCAGTACTTC. It yields the protein CASSPGPERREQYF.

The CDR3 loop reads CSVGADTRETQYF. In DNA, the CDR3 is TGCAGCGTTGGGGCCGACACCCGAGAGACCCAGTACTTC. The V and J genes are TRBV29-1 and TRBJ2-5, with D uncertain. V was trimmed by 4 bases and J by 4 bases, leaving 13 bases between them. This CDR3 is 13 amino acids long. The germline V gene has CDR1 SQVTM and CDR2 ANQGSEA.

This rearrangement joins TRBV4-2 to TRBJ2-7, with D perhaps matching TRBD1 or TRBD2 (5 bases each). Per the germline V gene, CDR1 is LGHNA and CDR2 is YNFKEQ. CDR3 length equals 14 residues. Trimming took 5 bases from V and 6 from J, leaving 17 bases between them. The CDR3 is CASSLSGGYGEQYF. The DNA of the CDR3 is TGTGCCAGCAGCTTAAGTGGGGGATATGGCGAGCAGTACTTC.

This sequence joins TRBV20-1 and TRBJ1-1; D is unclear. Trimming removed 3 bases at V and 9 bases at J, with 8 bases between. Germline assignment: CDR1 DFQATT and CDR2 SNEGSKA (reference sequence). This CDR3 is built from 10 residues. CDR3 DNA: TGCAGTGCTAGTGTGGGAAAAGCTTTCTTT. Translating gives CSASVGKAFF.

This clone has only one observation. The V call is TRBV19, the J call TRBJ2-1; D perhaps matches TRBD2 (6 bases). V was cut by 3 bases and J by 5 bases, with 14 bases left in between. The CDR3 is 15 residues long. CDR1 is LNHDA and CDR2 is SQIVND in the germline V gene (reference sequence). The DNA of the CDR3 is TGTGCCAGTAGTATTACCGGGACTGGCAACAATGAGCAGTTCTTC. Translating it yields CASSITGTGNNEQFF.

The rearrangement joins TRBV4-1 to TRBJ2-3; TRBD1 agrees at 10 bases. Unmatched junction bases numbered 2, after V lost 4 bases and J lost 10 bases. CDR3 size: 12 residues. Germline V gene sequence: CDR1 MGHRA, CDR2 YSYEKL. The CDR3 region is CASSLDRGPQYF. As DNA, the CDR3 is TGCGCCAGCAGCCTTGACAGGGGGCCGCAGTATTTT.

The rearrangement uses TRBV25-1 and TRBJ2-1; possibly TRBD2 for D (5 bases). Germline-derived CDR1 and CDR2 are MGHDK and SYGVNS. V lost 5 bases to trimming and J lost 7 bases, with 12 bases between them. The CDR3 is 13 amino acids. The CDR3 spells CASSTAGVNEQFF. In DNA, the CDR3 is TGTGCCAGCAGTACGGCCGGGGTTAATGAGCAGTTCTTC.

The J gene is TRBJ2-5, the V gene TRBV19; D is unclear. V was pared by 5 bases and J by 3 bases, with 10 bases between. The CDR3 contains 13 residues. Germline lookup yields CDR1 LNHDA and CDR2 SQIVND (reference sequence). Here the CDR3 DNA reads TGTGCCAGTAGTTATACAAGAAAAGAGACCCAGTACTTC. As protein: CASSYTRKETQYF.

The chain recombines TRBV28 with TRBJ2-5; TRBD1 matches 9 bases. Germline-derived CDR1 and CDR2 are MDHEN and SYDVKM. The CDR3 spans 12 residues. Losses at the gene ends were 6 bases for V and 6 bases for J; bases not matched to a gene: 2. The CDR3 protein is CASRTGGKTQYF. CDR3 nucleotides: TGTGCCAGCAGGACAGGGGGAAAGACCCAGTACTTC.

The gene calls are TRBV5-1 and TRBJ2-3, with D perhaps TRBD2 (5 bases). Germline values: CDR1 SGHRS, CDR2 YFSETQ. The ends were cut back, 4 bases at V and 3 bases at J, with 12 bases in the middle. This CDR3 comprises 14 residues. The DNA for the CDR3 is TGCGCCAGCAGCGGAGGCCGTGGGACAGATACGCAGTATTTT. The encoded protein is CASSGGRGTDTQYF.

The J gene is TRBJ2-3, the V gene TRBV18, with 15 nucleotides matching TRBD2. After removal of 4 bases from V and 5 bases from J, the junction contained 1 base not matched to a gene. The CDR3 consists of 15 residues. The germline V gene encodes CDR1 KGHSH and CDR2 LQKENI. CDR3 nucleotides: TGTGCCAGCTCACTGGGACTAGCGGGAGGAGATACGCAGTATTTT. Amino acid sequence: CASSLGLAGGDTQYF.

The chain uses TRBV18 and TRBJ2-7, with TRBD2 matching 7 bases. V was clipped by 2 bases and J by 4 bases; unmatched bases: 5. Germline V lookup: CDR1 KGHSH, CDR2 LQKENI. This CDR3 has 14 amino acids. CDR3 in DNA: TGTGCCAGCTCACCAGGGAGGGCCGAGTACGAGCAGTACTTC. It is translated as CASSPGRAEYEQYF. The whole variable domain, filled in from reference TRBV18 and TRBJ2-7, reads NAGVMQNPRHLVRRRGQEARLRCSPMKGHSHVYWYRQLPEEGLKFMVYLQKENIIDESGMPKERFSAEFPKEGPSILRIQQVVRGDSAAYFCASSPGRAEYEQYFGPGTRLTVT.

This clone came up once. V gene TRBV2 combines with J gene TRBJ1-6; 8 nucleotides match TRBD1. The CDR3 sequence is 14 residues long. Germline V gives CDR1 SNHLY, CDR2 FYNNEI. The trim removed 5 bases at V and 10 bases at J, leaving 7 bases unmatched. The CDR3 nucleotides read TGTGCCAGCAGTAGTGACAGGGGAGGATCACCCCTCCACTTT. It specifies CASSSDRGGSPLHF.

The chain couples TRBV18 to TRBJ2-1, with 7 bases identical to TRBD1. This CDR3 is 14 amino acids long. V shed 4 bases and J 7 bases; nucleotides not matched to a gene: 7. CDR1 and CDR2 from the germline V gene are KGHSH and LQKENI. CDR3 in DNA: TGTGCCAGCTCACTCCGGGACAGTGAAAATGAGCAGTTCTTC. This sequence encodes CASSLRDSENEQFF.